Presented here are 18 T cell receptor beta chains from one specimen sequenced in a study of beta chain bispecific antibodies for T cell cancers. Their antigens are not known. Broader study findings: Normal T cells contributed less of the targeted TRBV signal than the leukemia cells did.

TCRdb analysed the 5' RACE reads with MiXCR anew, one entry per CDR3 protein. Among 17,000 or so distinct CDR3 sequences listed, around 2.1% were seen once. Either OKT3 anti-CD3 antibody or CD3/CD28 beads expanded T cells from blood mononuclear cells over roughly 3 days. Sequencing was performed on healthy donor T cells cultured with leukemia cells. Receptors were obtained from a human donor in good health. Some clones in this sample may be carry-over from other donors' samples.

This rearrangement joins TRBV13 to TRBJ1-1; 8 bases align to TRBD1. Unmatched junction bases numbered 2, after V lost 2 bases and J lost 3 bases. CDR1 PRHDT and CDR2 FYEKMQ come from the germline V gene (reference sequence). This CDR3 is 14 amino acids long. The CDR3 bases are TGTGCCAGCAGCTTACTGACAGGGGACACTGAAGCTTTCTTT. As protein: CASSLLTGDTEAFF.

The table lists this clonotype with many counts. The chain carries TRBV14 and TRBJ1-1; D possibly corresponds to TRBD1 (5 bases). V gave up 5 bases and J gave up 2 bases, with 9 bases separating them. Germline V gives CDR1 SGHDN, CDR2 FVKESK. The CDR3 length is 13 residues. CDR3 loop: CASSARANTEAFF. CDR3 DNA sequence: TGTGCCAGCAGCGCCAGGGCCAACACTGAAGCTTTCTTT.

Ten or more counts support this clonotype. In nucleotides, the CDR3 is TGTGCCAGCACCACGGGACTAGCGGGGTACAATGAGCAGTTCTTC. Amino acids: CASTTGLAGYNEQFF. The J gene is TRBJ2-1, the V gene TRBV27; 13 nucleotides match TRBD2. V dropped 7 bases and J dropped 4; count of bases not matched to a gene: 4. Germline CDR1 and CDR2: MNHEY and SMNVEV (reference sequence). This CDR3 is 15 amino acids long.

This clonotype was counted at least ten times. The chain combines TRBV11-2 with TRBJ1-2, with D tentatively TRBD1 (5 bases). The CDR3 spans 14 residues. With 2 bases removed from V and 4 bases from J, the gap between germline ends came to 11 bases. The germline CDR1 and CDR2 sequences are SGHAT and FQNNGV. The CDR3 region is CASSLSQGIYGYTF. CDR3 DNA sequence: TGTGCCAGCAGCTTATCCCAGGGTATCTATGGCTACACCTTC.

This clonotype counts as medium-sized. The rearrangement links TRBV5-1 to TRBJ1-1; no clear D. The germline V gene has CDR1 SGHRS and CDR2 YFSETQ. V was pared by 2 bases and J by 3 bases, with 20 bases between. This CDR3 is 17 amino acids long. CDR3 sequence: CASSFVSLTNGDTEAFF. The CDR3, as DNA: TGCGCCAGCAGCTTCGTCTCACTCACTAATGGGGACACTGAAGCTTTCTTT.

This clonotype was counted at least ten times. The V gene is TRBV27, the J gene TRBJ2-1; D gene uncertain. This CDR3 region has 15 residues. Looked up from germline, CDR1 is MNHEY and CDR2 is SMNVEV (reference sequence). With 6 bases removed from V and 0 bases from J, the gap between germline ends came to 12 bases. The CDR3 reads CASSITESSYNEQFF. DNA of the CDR3: TGTGCCAGCAGCATCACCGAGAGCTCCTACAATGAGCAGTTCTTC.

There are many counts of this clonotype. V usage is TRBV6-1 and J usage is TRBJ1-5; no clear D. CDR1 and CDR2 from the germline V gene are MNHNS and SASEGT. The CDR3 extends over 14 amino acids. Between the trimmed V and J ends, which lost 2 bases and 6 bases, there was a span of 11 bases. For the CDR3, the DNA is TGTGCCAGCAGTGAATGGGGATGGGCTCAGCCCCAGCATTTT. Translating it yields CASSEWGWAQPQHF.

The J gene is TRBJ2-3, the V gene TRBV5-4; 8 nucleotides match TRBD2. The CDR3 is made up of 17 amino acids. Germline V CDR1 and CDR2: SGHNT, YYREEE (reference sequence). V lost 4 bases and J lost 2; bases outside the gene matches: 12. The CDR3 nucleotides are TGTGCCAGCAGCCCCCAGGCCCCGGGGGGGGCCACAGATACGCAGTATTTT. It translates to CASSPQAPGGATDTQYF.

In its sample, this clonotype ranks as medium-sized. CDR3 nucleotide sequence: TGCGCCAGCAGCTTGGCCGCGCAACAGAAAAACATTCAGTACTTC. Amino acids: CASSLAAQQKNIQYF. The chain uses TRBV5-1 and TRBJ2-4; D remains ambiguous. Germline-derived CDR1 and CDR2 are SGHRS and YFSETQ. Trimming took off 0 bases at V and 4 bases at J, with 11 bases between the two ends. This CDR3 is 15 amino acids long.

The table lists this clonotype with many counts. This CDR3 is CASSIGGGPNEQYF. The CDR3 nucleotides are TGTGCCAGTAGTATCGGCGGGGGCCCGAACGAGCAGTACTTC. The chain combines TRBV19 with TRBJ2-7; D is possibly TRBD2 (7 bases). Germline V gene sequence: CDR1 LNHDA, CDR2 SQIVND (reference sequence). Trimming cost V 3 bases and J 5 bases, with 14 bases left between them. The CDR3 totals 14 residues.

This clonotype was seen repeatedly, ten times or more. This chain joins TRBV10-2 and TRBJ1-2; no reliable D call. CDR3 length: 13 amino acids. Looked up from germline, CDR1 is WSHSY and CDR2 is SAAADI. The germline V and J ends were trimmed by 2 bases and 5 bases, with 9 bases remaining between them. The CDR3 DNA follows: TGCGCCAGCAGTGAGGTGGCAGATTATGGCTACACCTTC. It translates to CASSEVADYGYTF.

This clonotype has ten or more counts. This chain connects TRBV19 to TRBJ2-1, with D perhaps matching TRBD1 (6 bases). Deletions cut 3 bases from V and 5 bases from J, with 11 bases between. CDR1 is LNHDA and CDR2 is SQIVND in the germline V gene (reference sequence). CDR3 length equals 14 residues. The CDR3 sequence is CASSIGQPNNEQFF. The DNA of the CDR3 is TGTGCCAGTAGTATCGGACAGCCAAACAATGAGCAGTTCTTC.

This clonotype qualifies as medium-sized (0.01 to 0.1%). The V and J genes are TRBV7-2 and TRBJ2-3; 14 bases are shared with TRBD2. This CDR3 is built from 18 residues. V lost 5 bases, J lost 4 bases, and 11 bases stayed unmatched. Germline V lookup: CDR1 SGHTA, CDR2 FQGNSA. CDR3 nucleotide sequence: TGTGCCAGCAGCGGGGGGACTAGCGGGGGCTGGGTAGCAGATACGCAGTATTTT. The encoded protein is CASSGGTSGGWVADTQYF.

This clonotype was picked up a small number of times. The chain uses TRBV29-1 and TRBJ2-7; tentatively, D is TRBD1 (6 bases). This CDR3 contains 11 residues. Germline CDR1 and CDR2: SQVTM and ANQGSEA. Deletions cut 5 bases from V and 6 bases from J, with 11 bases between. Here the CDR3 DNA reads TGCAGCGTTTCAGGGGTCGGCGAGCAGTACTTC. It encodes CSVSGVGEQYF.

This clonotype is medium-sized within its sample. The chain is built from TRBV5-1 and TRBJ2-1, with D tentatively TRBD2 (5 bases). The V and J ends lost 0 bases and 0 bases respectively, with 10 bases between them. Per the germline V gene, CDR1 is SGHRS and CDR2 is YFSETQ. The CDR3 has 16 residues. CDR3 amino acids: CASSLGGPPSYNEQFF. CDR3 DNA: TGCGCCAGCAGCTTGGGCGGGCCCCCCTCCTACAATGAGCAGTTCTTC. Based on the CDR3 plus reference TRBV5-1 and TRBJ2-1, the full variable domain is KAGVTQTPRYLIKTRGQQVTLSCSPISGHRSVSWYQQTPGQGLQFLFEYFSETQRNKGNFPGRFSGRQFSNSRSEMNVSTLELGDSALYLCASSLGGPPSYNEQFFGPGTRLTVL.

This clonotype has ten or more counts. This chain links TRBV5-1 with TRBJ2-3; 9 bases are a match to TRBD2. Looked up from germline, CDR1 is SGHRS and CDR2 is YFSETQ. The trim removed 4 bases at V and 8 bases at J, leaving 17 bases unmatched. The CDR3 totals 17 residues. CDR3 sequence: CASSILTPGLAGPTQYF. DNA for the CDR3: TGCGCCAGCAGCATCCTCACCCCGGGACTAGCTGGTCCTACGCAGTATTTT.

This clonotype was seen ten or more times. The chain has TRBV5-1 and TRBJ2-7, with 11 bases that match TRBD2. In germline, CDR1 is SGHRS, CDR2 YFSETQ. Unmatched junction bases numbered 7, after V lost 6 bases and J lost 5 bases. There are 14 residues in the CDR3. CDR3 DNA sequence: TGCGCCAGCACCAAGGGGACTAGCGGAGACGAGCAGTACTTC. This encodes CASTKGTSGDEQYF.

The CDR3 DNA reads as TGTGCCAGTAGTATCTCGGAGACCGGGGAGCTGTTTTTT. This sequence encodes CASSISETGELFF. V usage is TRBV19 and J usage is TRBJ2-2, with D unclear. V was cut by 3 bases and J by 5 bases, with 7 bases left in between. Germline-derived CDR1 and CDR2 are LNHDA and SQIVND (reference sequence). CDR3 length equals 13 residues.